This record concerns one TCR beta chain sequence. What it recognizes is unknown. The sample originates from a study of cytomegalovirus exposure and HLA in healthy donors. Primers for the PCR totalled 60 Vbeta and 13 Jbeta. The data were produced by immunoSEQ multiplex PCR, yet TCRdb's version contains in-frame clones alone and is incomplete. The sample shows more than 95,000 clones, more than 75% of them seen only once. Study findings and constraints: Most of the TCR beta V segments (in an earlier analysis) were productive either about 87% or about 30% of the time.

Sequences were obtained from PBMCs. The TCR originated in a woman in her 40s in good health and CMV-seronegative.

The CDR3 is CASSVTGEYGYTF. The DNA for the CDR3 is TGCGCCAGCAGTGTTACGGGGGAATATGGCTACACCTTC. V usage is TRBV10-2 and J usage is TRBJ1-2, with TRBD1 as a possible D gene (5 bases). Per the germline V gene, CDR1 is WSHSY and CDR2 is SAAADI. Trimming took 4 bases from V and 5 from J, leaving 11 bases between them. The CDR3 is 13 amino acids.